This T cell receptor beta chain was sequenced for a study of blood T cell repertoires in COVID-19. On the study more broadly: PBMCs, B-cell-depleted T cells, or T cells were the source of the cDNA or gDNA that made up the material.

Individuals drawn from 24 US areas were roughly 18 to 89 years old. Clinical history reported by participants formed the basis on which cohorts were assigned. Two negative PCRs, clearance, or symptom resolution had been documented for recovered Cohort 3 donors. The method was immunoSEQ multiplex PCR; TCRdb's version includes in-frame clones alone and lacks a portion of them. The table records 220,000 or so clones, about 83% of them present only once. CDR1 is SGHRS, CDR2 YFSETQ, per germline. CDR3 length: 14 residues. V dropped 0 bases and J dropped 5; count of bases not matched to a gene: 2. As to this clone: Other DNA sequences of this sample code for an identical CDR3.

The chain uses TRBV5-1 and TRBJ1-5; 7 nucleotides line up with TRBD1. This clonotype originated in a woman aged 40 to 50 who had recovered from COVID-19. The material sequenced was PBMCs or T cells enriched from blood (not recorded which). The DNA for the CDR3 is TGCGCCAGCAGCTTGGAAGGGGGCGATCAGCCCCAGCATTTT. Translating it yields CASSLEGGDQPQHF.